Listed below are T cell receptor beta chains from one sample, sequenced in a study of cytomegalovirus exposure and HLA in healthy donors. The table came from immunoSEQ multiplex PCR; TCRdb's copy has only in-frame clones and leaves some out. Of 110,000 or so clones listed, roughly an eighth are singletons. Input material: PBMCs. The receptors come from a middle-aged man in good health and CMV-seropositive. CDR3s include the opening cysteine and the closing phenylalanine or tryptophan. The D gene is left open where the match is weak. A row's size may be missing; if present it is once, few, many or a size class.

TRBJ1-1 TRBV11-2 few NA TGTGCCAGCAGCGTTACCAGGGAAACTGAAGCTTTCTTT CASSVTRETEAFF
TRBJ1-1 TRBV5-1 NA NA TGCGCCAGCAGCTTGGGTGGGGGGGCGACTGAAGCTTTCTTT CASSLGGGATEAFF
TRBJ2-2 TRBV2 few TRBD2 TGTGCCAGCAGTTCTAGCGGGATGGGGGAGCTGTTTTTT CASSSSGMGELFF
TRBJ2-1 TRBV6-5 NA TRBD1 TGTGCCAGCAGCCCCAAGGGGGCTGAGCAGTTCTTC CASSPKGAEQFF
TRBJ1-3 TRBV9 NA NA TGTGCCAGCAGCGTAGGACCAAGGACTTCCTCTGGAAACACCATATATTTT CASSVGPRTSSGNTIYF
TRBJ2-1 TRBV7-9 few TRBD2 TGTGCCAGCAGCTACGGAATAGCGGGACCTTTAGACGCCCACAATGAGCAGTTCTTC CASSYGIAGPLDAHNEQFF
TRBJ2-1 TRBV6-6 NA NA TGTGCCAGCAGTTCCGGGGGAGGGGGCTACAATGAGCAGTTCTTC CASSSGGGGYNEQFF
TRBJ2-1 TRBV7-6 NA TRBD2 TGTGCCAGCAGCTTAGAACTAGCGGGTTCGGGTGAGCAGTTCTTC CASSLELAGSGEQFF
TRBJ2-1 TRBV29-1 few NA TGCAGCGTTGAAGGTGGCAGGGAATCCTACAATGAGCAGTTCTTC CSVEGGRESYNEQFF
TRBJ2-7 TRBV19 NA NA TGTGCCAGTAGTATAGATAGCGGCACCTACGAGCAGTACTTC CASSIDSGTYEQYF
TRBJ1-1 TRBV6-1 few NA TGTGCCAGCAGTGTCGAGAGTTTGTCTGAAGCTTTCTTT CASSVESLSEAFF
TRBJ2-5 TRBV9 few TRBD2 TGTGCCAGCAGCGGGACTAGCGGTGGGGAGACCCAGTACTTC CASSGTSGGETQYF
TRBJ1-1 TRBV7-8 few NA TGTGCCAGCAGCTTAGGTCGGAACACTGAAGCTTTCTTT CASSLGRNTEAFF
TRBJ1-5 TRBV19 few TRBD1 TGTGCCAGTAGAGGGCGAGTTGGGACAGGAGATCAGCCCCAGCATTTT CASRGRVGTGDQPQHF
TRBJ2-1 TRBV6-1 few TRBD1 TGTGCCACCCTACCGGGGACAGGGGGCGAAAATGAGCAGTTCTTC CATLPGTGGENEQFF
TRBJ2-3 TRBV6-4 NA TRBD2 TGTGCCAGCAGTGAGGACTCGGGAGGTACGCAGTATTTT CASSEDSGGTQYF
TRBJ1-2 TRBV6-6 few TRBD1 TGTGCCAGCAGCCGACAGGGGGAGAGTTTCTATGGCTACACCTTC CASSRQGESFYGYTF
TRBJ2-2 TRBV27 few NA TGTGCCAGCAGTTTATATAGCGGGAACACCGGGGAGCTGTTTTTT CASSLYSGNTGELFF
TRBJ2-7 TRBV5-5 NA TRBD2 TGTGCCAGCAGCTTTGGACTAGCGACCTACGAGCAGTACTTC CASSFGLATYEQYF
TRBJ2-7 TRBV25-1 few TRBD2 TGTGCCAGCAGTCTAGCGGGAAACGAGCAGTACTTC CASSLAGNEQYF
TRBJ2-7 TRBV5-5 few NA TGTGCCAGCAGCTTGGCGACAGGTTATCCCTACGAGCAGTACTTC CASSLATGYPYEQYF
TRBJ2-2 TRBV25-1 few NA TGTGCCAGCAGTGACCCTGGGTCGGGAGCCGGGGAGCTGTTTTTT CASSDPGSGAGELFF
TRBJ2-5 TRBV5-6 few TRBD2 TGTGCCAGCCACGCGGGGGGCGGGAGTGAGACCCAGTACTTC CASHAGGGSETQYF
TRBJ1-2 TRBV5-4 NA NA TGTGCCAGCAGCCGGACCGAGACTAGCTATGGCTACACCTTC CASSRTETSYGYTF
TRBJ2-5 TRBV5-1 NA TRBD1 TGCGCCAGCAGCTTGGACGACAGGGGGTCGAAAGAGACCCAGTACTTC CASSLDDRGSKETQYF
TRBJ1-3 TRBV27 NA NA TGTGCCAGCAGGCAGGACATATCCACTGGAAACACCATATATTTT CASRQDISTGNTIYF
TRBJ2-7 TRBV6-1 few TRBD1 TGTGCCACCCTGGACAGGGGCGCAAGCTCCTACGAGCAGTACTTC CATLDRGASSYEQYF
TRBJ2-5 TRBV15 NA NA TGTGCCACCAGCGGAGTGAGGGGGGAGACCCAGTACTTC CATSGVRGETQYF
TRBJ2-2 TRBV5-8 NA TRBD2 TGTGCCAGCAGCTTGGGCCTCCGGGGGGGGAACACCGGGGAGCTGTTTTTT CASSLGLRGGNTGELFF
TRBJ2-1 TRBV11-3 NA NA TGTGCCAGCAGCTTAGTCGGGTCCGGTGAGCAGTTCTTC CASSLVGSGEQFF
TRBJ1-1 TRBV6-1 few NA TGTGCCAGCAGTGAACAGGGTCGTCTGCGGTCTGAAGCTTTCTTT CASSEQGRLRSEAFF
TRBJ2-7 TRBV29-1 NA TRBD1 TGCAGCGTTGAACTTGACAGGGTGGGGGCCTACGAGCAGTACTTC CSVELDRVGAYEQYF
TRBJ1-2 TRBV13 NA NA TGTGCCAGCAGCCAAAACAGTGTTCCCTATGGCTACACCTTC CASSQNSVPYGYTF
TRBJ2-2 TRBV9 NA NA TGTGCCAGCAGTGAACGACCCGTAGGGGTCACCGGGGAGCTGTTTTTT CASSERPVGVTGELFF
TRBJ2-7 TRBV15 NA NA TGTGCCACCAGCAGAGACAGGGGCTCCGACGAGCAGTACTTC CATSRDRGSDEQYF
TRBJ2-7 TRBV4-1 few TRBD1 TGCGCCAGCAGCCAAGAACCCCTCACTTCGACAGGGGGCTACGAGCAGTACTTC CASSQEPLTSTGGYEQYF
TRBJ1-1 TRBV6-5 NA NA TGTGCCAGCAGTTACGGGGGGGCCACTGAAGCTTTCTTT CASSYGGATEAFF
TRBJ1-1 TRBV19 NA TRBD1 TGTGCCAGTAGTAGCCCCGGGACAGGGGCTTTGGAAGCTTTCTTT CASSSPGTGALEAFF
TRBJ1-1 TRBV5-1 NA TRBD1 TGCGCCAGCAGCTTGGCTCGGGGACAGGGTGAAGCTTTCTTT CASSLARGQGEAFF
TRBJ2-7 TRBV27 NA TRBD1 TGTGCCAGCAGTTTAGCGGACAGGGGGCTGAACGAGCAGTACTTC CASSLADRGLNEQYF
TRBJ2-7 TRBV5-1 few TRBD2 TGCGCCAGCAGCTTGGCGGGAGGGCTCAATTACGAGCAGTACTTC CASSLAGGLNYEQYF
TRBJ1-1 TRBV15 NA NA TGTGCCACCAGCAAGGGGACAACAGGGTTGAACACTGAAGCTTTCTTT CATSKGTTGLNTEAFF
TRBJ2-7 TRBV7-9 NA TRBD2 TGTGCCAGCAGCCCTAAGCGGGAGTTCAACGAGCAGTACTTC CASSPKREFNEQYF
TRBJ2-3 TRBV9 few TRBD1 TGTGCCAGCAGCTTTAGTGGGGACAGAGGCACAGATACGCAGTATTTT CASSFSGDRGTDTQYF
TRBJ1-3 TRBV9 NA NA TGTGCCAGCAGCGCGCTTTTGGGACTCTCTGGAAACACCATATATTTT CASSALLGLSGNTIYF
TRBJ2-2 TRBV18 NA TRBD2 TGTGCCAGCTCATCCGGACTAGCGGGAGACACCGGGGAGCTGTTTTTT CASSSGLAGDTGELFF